This T cell receptor (beta chain) comes out of a study of CD8 T cells in ankylosing spondylitis. Study findings and constraints: Ankylosing spondylitis blood seemed to carry a telltale TCR beta motif made of eight or nine highly homologous variants.

It was by quantitative 5'-RACE with molecular barcodes that TCR beta libraries were made. MiXCR was run by TCRdb on the 5' RACE reads, yielding one entry per CDR3 protein. The sample shows hundreds of thousands of distinct CDR3 sequences, roughly 17% of them seen only once. This CDR3 spans 15 amino acids. V dropped 1 base and J dropped 0 bases, with 7 bases sitting between them. CDR1 SGHTA and CDR2 FQGNSA come from the germline V gene. This clonotype appeared a few times. Its antigen is unidentified. The gene calls are TRBV7-2 and TRBJ1-5; no definite D call. This clonotype was obtained from a male donor with ankylosing spondylitis. The source material was blood, either unsorted or a sorted T cell fraction (not recorded which). The CDR3 reads CASSLGLNSNQPQHF. The DNA for the CDR3 is TGTGCCAGCAGCTTAGGGTTGAATAGCAATCAGCCCCAGCATTTT.